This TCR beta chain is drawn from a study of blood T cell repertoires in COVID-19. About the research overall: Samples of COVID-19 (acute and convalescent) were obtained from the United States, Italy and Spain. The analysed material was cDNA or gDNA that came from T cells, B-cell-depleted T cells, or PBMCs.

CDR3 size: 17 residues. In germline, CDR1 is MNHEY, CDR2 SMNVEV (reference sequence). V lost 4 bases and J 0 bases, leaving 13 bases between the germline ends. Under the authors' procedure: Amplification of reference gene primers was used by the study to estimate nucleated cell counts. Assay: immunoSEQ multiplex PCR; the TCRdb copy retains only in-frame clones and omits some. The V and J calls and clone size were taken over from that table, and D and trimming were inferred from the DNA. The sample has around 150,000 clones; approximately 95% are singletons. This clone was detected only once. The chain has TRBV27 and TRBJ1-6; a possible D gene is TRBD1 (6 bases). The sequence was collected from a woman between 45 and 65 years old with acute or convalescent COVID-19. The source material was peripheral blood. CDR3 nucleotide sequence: TGTGCCAGCAGTTCCAGGGGCGCAAGCTCCTATAATTCACCCCTCCACTTT. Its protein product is CASSSRGASSYNSPLHF.